The 27 T cell receptor beta chains listed next were all sequenced from one sample in a study of cytomegalovirus exposure and HLA in healthy donors. Vbeta (60) and Jbeta (13) primers were used in the PCR. The data were produced by immunoSEQ multiplex PCR, yet TCRdb's version contains in-frame clones alone and is incomplete. The data show 200,000 to 250,000 clones, with approximately 80% seen just once and approximately 0.62% held by the top ten. The sequenced sample consisted of PBMCs. These receptors came from a woman aged 40-49 years in good health and CMV-seronegative.

The chain uses TRBV30 and TRBJ2-1; 7 nucleotides agree with TRBD2. The CDR3 loop spans 14 amino acids. Germline V lookup: CDR1 GTSNPN, CDR2 SVGIG (reference sequence). J gave up 2 bases and V 2 bases, and 3 bases lay outside the gene matches. The CDR3 DNA follows: TGTGCCTGGAGTCACGGGGGGACCTACAATGAGCAGTTCTTC. Translation gives CAWSHGGTYNEQFF. The whole variable domain, remainder taken from reference TRBV30 and TRBJ2-1, is SQTIHQWPATLVQPVGSPLSLECTVEGTSNPNLYWYRQAAGRGLQLLFYSVGIGQISSEVPQNLSASRPQDRQFILSSKKLLLSDSGFYLCAWSHGGTYNEQFFGPGTRLTVL.

The chain joins TRBV14 to TRBJ1-2; no reliable D call. This CDR3 contains 13 residues. The germline V and J ends were trimmed by 3 bases and 8 bases, with 13 bases remaining between them. Per germline, CDR1 SGHDN and CDR2 FVKESK. The CDR3 DNA reads TGTGCCAGCAGCCATTCAATCATAAGCGGCTACACCTTC. Translation gives CASSHSIISGYTF.

This clone was counted once. V is TRBV10-3 and J is TRBJ1-2, with 8 positions matching TRBD1. Trimming cost V 4 bases and J 4 bases; bases outside gene matches: 2. Germline V gives CDR1 ENHRY, CDR2 SYGVKD. There are 13 residues in the CDR3. The DNA of the CDR3 is TGTGCCATCAGTGGACAGGGGAGCTATGGCTACACCTTC. This sequence encodes CAISGQGSYGYTF.

As regards this clone: The junction differs from germline at one of its ends, possibly a read error. V usage is TRBV10-2 and J usage is TRBJ1-5; D may be TRBD1 (6 bases). The CDR3 has 14 amino acids. Germline lookup yields CDR1 WSHSY and CDR2 SAAADI. As DNA, the CDR3 is TGCGCCAGCAGTGTCGGTGGGGGCAACCAGCCCCAGCATTTT. Its protein product is CASSVGGGNQPQHF.

The rearrangement uses TRBV4-3 and TRBJ2-7, with 11 bases fitting TRBD1. Looked up from germline, CDR1 is LGHNA and CDR2 is YSLEER. This CDR3 is built from 13 residues. J lost 6 bases, V lost 5 bases, and 3 bases had no gene match. In DNA form, the CDR3 reads TGCGCCAGCAGCATCGGACAGGGGGCCGAGCAGTACTTC. This codes for CASSIGQGAEQYF.

The V gene is TRBV7-2, the J gene TRBJ2-7; unclear D gene. The CDR3 has 14 residues. Between the trimmed V and J ends, which lost 1 base and 3 bases, there was a span of 10 bases. CDR1 and CDR2 (germline): SGHTA, FQGNSA. The CDR3 nucleotides read TGTGCCAGCAGCTTAGAGGTCGGCGGCTACGAGCAGTACTTC. Its translation is CASSLEVGGYEQYF.

The sample holds a few counts of this clone. The chain is built from TRBV5-1 and TRBJ2-1; maybe TRBD1 (6 bases). The V end was cut by 9 bases, the J end by 0 bases, with 13 bases between. This CDR3 contains 14 residues. Germline V gene data show CDR1 as SGHRS and CDR2 as YFSETQ. CDR3 amino acids: CATTKGGSYNEQFF. CDR3 in DNA: TGCGCCACGACTAAAGGGGGCTCCTACAATGAGCAGTTCTTC.

This chain links TRBV18 with TRBJ2-3; the match to TRBD1 covers 7 bases. The junction had 6 bases not matched to a gene; V was cut back by 3 bases and J by 6 bases. This CDR3 region has 14 residues. CDR1 and CDR2 from the germline V gene are KGHSH and LQKENI. CDR3 DNA sequence: TGTGCCAGCTCACCCGGTACAGGGGAGGATACGCAGTATTTT. Its protein is CASSPGTGEDTQYF.

As concerns this clone: Other nucleotide sequences from this sample produce the same CDR3. The chain couples TRBV7-3 to TRBJ2-5, with D possibly matching TRBD2 (6 bases). The ends were cut back, 5 bases at V and 5 bases at J, with 15 bases in the middle. The CDR3 extends over 14 amino acids. Germline lookup yields CDR1 SGHTA and CDR2 FQGTGA. CDR3 amino acids: CASSPGGLGETQYF. CDR3 nucleotides: TGTGCCAGCAGCCCCGGAGGGCTTGGGGAGACCCAGTACTTC.

J is TRBJ1-4 and V is TRBV7-2, with D possibly matching TRBD1 (5 bases). This CDR3 comprises 17 residues. Trimming removed 5 bases at V and 0 bases at J, with 16 bases between. The germline V gene encodes CDR1 SGHTA and CDR2 FQGNSA. CDR3 nucleotide sequence: TGTGCCAGCAGCACACGACAGCGCGATGCAACTAATGAAAAACTGTTTTTT. This encodes CASSTRQRDATNEKLFF.

This clone came up once. The chain recombines TRBV7-3 with TRBJ2-2, with D maybe TRBD2 (7 bases). V dropped 9 bases and J dropped 1 base, with 27 bases sitting between them. Germline values: CDR1 SGHTA, CDR2 FQGTGA. The CDR3 loop spans 19 amino acids. CDR3 region: CARLRGACHQAMNTGELFF. The CDR3 DNA is TGTGCCAGACTACGGGGGGCATGCCACCAAGCGATGAACACCGGGGAGCTGTTTTTT.

V and J are TRBV5-1 and TRBJ2-2; TRBD1 is a possible D gene (5 bases). This CDR3 has 14 amino acids. Trimming pared 5 bases from V and 2 bases from J, leaving 10 bases between. CDR1 and CDR2 (germline): SGHRS, YFSETQ. Here the CDR3 DNA reads TGCGCCAGCAGTGGCAGGGCCAACACCGGGGAGCTGTTTTTT. Its translation is CASSGRANTGELFF.

This clone occurred a few times. The chain links TRBV30 to TRBJ1-2; D gene unclear. V gave up 2 bases and J gave up 6 bases, with 10 bases separating them. CDR3 length equals 12 residues. CDR1 is GTSNPN and CDR2 is SVGIG in the germline V gene (reference sequence). The CDR3 here is CAWSTRFDGYTF. In DNA, the CDR3 is TGTGCCTGGAGTACCAGGTTCGATGGCTACACCTTC.

J is TRBJ2-7 and V is TRBV13, with TRBD1 identical over 8 bases. The germline CDR1 and CDR2 sequences are PRHDT and FYEKMQ (reference sequence). The CDR3 has 16 amino acids. With V trimmed by 5 bases and J by 1 base, 10 bases remained unmatched. CDR3 sequence (DNA): TGTGCCAGCAGCCCGGGGGCCCGGGACAGGTCCTACGAGCAGTACTTC. This translates into CASSPGARDRSYEQYF.

The CDR3 DNA follows: TGTGCCAGCAGTTACCCTAGGACTAGCGGGGGGGACGAGCAGTACTTC. Encoded protein: CASSYPRTSGGDEQYF. This chain links TRBV6-6 with TRBJ2-7, with 15 bases identical to TRBD2. The CDR3 loop spans 16 amino acids. V dropped 2 bases and J dropped 5; count of bases not matched to a gene: 4. Germline CDR1 MNHNY, CDR2 SVGAGI (reference sequence).

The J gene is TRBJ2-2, the V gene TRBV19, with 8 bases aligning to TRBD2. Germline CDR1 and CDR2: LNHDA and SQIVND (reference sequence). J lost 0 bases, V lost 7 bases, and 10 bases had no gene match. The CDR3 spans 17 residues. CDR3 DNA sequence: TGTGCCAGTACCCGGGTATGGCGGGGGGCGAACACCGGGGAGCTGTTTTTT. Amino acids: CASTRVWRGANTGELFF.

Points on this clone: An end of the junction does not agree with germline; a read error may underlie this. Within the sample, other DNA sequences also encode this same CDR3. This rearrangement joins TRBV7-9 to TRBJ2-7, with 12 bases that match TRBD1. Germline V lookup: CDR1 SEHNR, CDR2 FQNEAQ (reference sequence). This CDR3 has 15 residues. Here the CDR3 reads CASSTGDRGRYEQYF. As DNA, the CDR3 is TGTGCCAGCAGCACAGGGGACAGGGGGCGCTACGAGCAGTACTTT.

The chain recombines TRBV5-4 with TRBJ2-5, with a tentative D call TRBD2 (7 bases). This CDR3 is built from 16 residues. Trimming took off 2 bases at V and 3 bases at J, with 17 bases between the two ends. Germline V gene sequence: CDR1 SGHNT, CDR2 YYREEE (reference sequence). CDR3 amino acids: CASSFLGGEVEETQYF. DNA for the CDR3: TGTGCCAGCAGCTTTCTAGGGGGGGAGGTGGAAGAGACCCAGTACTTC.

V is TRBV2 and J is TRBJ1-4, with a tentative D call TRBD1 (5 bases). Germline V gives CDR1 SNHLY, CDR2 FYNNEI. Trimming shortened V by 5 bases and J by 3 bases, and 10 bases separated the two germline ends. The length of the CDR3 is 14 residues. In DNA, the CDR3 is TGTGCCAGCAGTCTCAGGGCGGCTAATGAAAAACTGTTTTTT. It encodes CASSLRAANEKLFF.

This clone was picked up a small number of times. This chain uses TRBV6-5 with TRBJ2-6, with TRBD1 identical over 9 bases. The CDR3 is made up of 16 amino acids. Germline-derived CDR1 and CDR2 are MNHEY and SVGAGI. V shed 4 bases and J 0 bases; nucleotides not matched to a gene: 1. CDR3 in amino acids: CASSLDRGSGANVLTF. The CDR3, as DNA: TGTGCCAGCAGTTTGGACAGGGGCTCTGGGGCCAACGTCCTGACTTTC.

This sequence joins TRBV5-1 and TRBJ2-7; 14 positions agree with TRBD2. Germline CDR1 reads SGHRS; CDR2 reads YFSETQ. The CDR3 totals 18 residues. J was trimmed by 2 bases and V by 0 bases; bases with no gene match: 7. The CDR3 nucleotides read TGCGCCAGCAGCTTGGCCGGGACTAGCGGGGGTTTAACCTACGAGCAGTACTTC. Translation: CASSLAGTSGGLTYEQYF.

The chain employs TRBV21-1 and TRBJ2-2; the table names TRBD2, a call not compared with the DNA. TRBV21-1 is designated a pseudogene. This CDR3 contains 19 residues. The CDR3 DNA reads as TGTGCCAGCAGCACCCCCCGGACTAGCGGGGTAGTAGGTACCGGGGAGCTGTTTTTT. Translating gives CASSTPRTSGVVGTGELFF.

This clone has a handful of counts. The chain carries TRBV5-1 and TRBJ1-1, with 7 positions matching TRBD1. Germline trimming cut 3 bases from V and 5 bases from J; bases unmatched to any gene: 7. Germline V gives CDR1 SGHRS, CDR2 YFSETQ. The CDR3 covers 14 residues. The chain's CDR3 is CASSSSGGTTEAFF. The CDR3 DNA reads TGCGCCAGCAGCTCTTCAGGGGGAACGACTGAAGCTTTCTTT.

This chain connects TRBV7-2 to TRBJ2-3; D might be TRBD1 (6 bases). Trimming stripped 0 bases from V and 4 bases from J, with 11 bases between. Germline-derived CDR1 and CDR2 are SGHTA and FQGNSA. The CDR3 loop spans 15 amino acids. The CDR3 DNA reads TGTGCCAGCAGCTTAGCGTGGACAGCCGCAGATACGCAGTATTTT. The encoded protein is CASSLAWTAADTQYF. Full variable domain (outside the CDR3, taken from reference TRBV7-2 and TRBJ2-3): GAGVSQSPSNKVTEKGKDVELRCDPISGHTALYWYRQSLGQGLEFLIYFQGNSAPDKSGLPSDRFSAERTGGSVSTLTIQRTQQEDSAVYLCASSLAWTAADTQYFGPGTRLTVL.

This sequence joins TRBV7-2 and TRBJ1-3; the match to TRBD1 covers 8 bases. This CDR3 spans 15 amino acids. Germline values: CDR1 SGHTA, CDR2 FQGNSA. After removal of 5 bases from V and 4 bases from J, the junction contained 7 bases not matched to a gene. The CDR3 protein is CASSLTGVEGNTIYF. The CDR3 DNA follows: TGTGCCAGCAGCCTGACAGGGGTCGAAGGAAACACCATATATTTT.

The genes are TRBV14 and TRBJ2-5, with 9 bases fitting TRBD1. The CDR3 length is 15 residues. The germline CDR1 and CDR2 sequences are SGHDN and FVKESK. Trimming at V came to 2 bases and at J to 7 bases, leaving 8 bases not matched to a gene. DNA for the CDR3: TGTGCCAGCAGCCAACGGCGCGGACAGGGGCCGACCCAGTACTTC. Translation gives CASSQRRGQGPTQYF. Full variable domain (remainder filled in from reference TRBV14 and TRBJ2-5): EAGVTQFPSHSVIEKGQTVTLRCDPISGHDNLYWYRRVMGKEIKFLLHFVKESKQDESGMPNNRFLAERTGGTYSTLKVQPAELEDSGVYFCASSQRRGQGPTQYFGPGTRLLVL.

The CDR3 nucleotides read TGTGCCAGCAGCAACCTGGGCGGGGGGAAAGAGACCCAGTACTTC. This codes for CASSNLGGGKETQYF. This sequence joins TRBV7-9 and TRBJ2-5, with TRBD2 matching 8 bases. V shed 5 bases and J 3 bases; nucleotides not matched to a gene: 8. Germline values: CDR1 SEHNR, CDR2 FQNEAQ (reference sequence). This CDR3 has 15 amino acids.